This T cell receptor (beta chain) is drawn from a study of CXCR3-negative and CXCR3-positive naive CD8 T cells. Broader study findings: Within a donor, both naive subsets shared TRBV-TRBJ usage, unlike memory cells. Both naive subsets carried similar amounts of surface CD5, so TCR strength was inferred from TRB CDR3 properties. The majority of assays used fresh PBMCs, and CXCR3 expression partially decreased after cryopreservation. The TRB CDR3s that CXCR3-positive naive cells carried were more hydrophobic than those of CXCR3-negative naive cells.

UMI-labeled 5' RACE yielded the TRB cDNA libraries. TCRdb reprocessed the 5' RACE reads, keeping one entry per CDR3 protein, no DNA. The specimen's table records 6,500 to 7,500 distinct CDR3 sequences. This CDR3 is 13 amino acids long. In germline, CDR1 is SQVTM, CDR2 ANQGSEA. Its frequency marks this clonotype as medium-sized. Its antigen remains unknown. The chain is built from TRBV29-1 and TRBJ2-1; the TRBD1 assignment by TCRdb is unverifiable without DNA. The sample consisted of naive CXCR3- CD8+ T cells from blood. As for subset: CD45RO-CCR7+CD27+CD95- naive CD8+ T cells lacking CXCR3 (TNR3-). The sequence was obtained from a human donor in good health. Some clones in this sample may be carry-over from other donors' samples. The CDR3 here is CSVEGGVPGEQFF.